This T cell receptor beta chain was recorded in a study of CD8 T cells in Susac syndrome. This CDR3 has 15 residues. After removal of 4 bases from V and 2 bases from J, the junction contained 7 bases not matched to a gene. Germline CDR1 MDHEN, CDR2 SYDVKM. RNA was extracted with the RNeasy kit, and a quantity of about 0.45 to 1 ug was reverse transcribed using random hexamers. TCRdb re-derived calls from the immunoSEQ multiplex PCR reads in MiXCR, one entry per CDR3 protein. This table has under 150,000 distinct CDR3 sequences, 85% to 95% appearing once. The V gene is TRBV28, the J gene TRBJ1-2; 7 positions agree with TRBD1. This receptor was identified in a human donor with Susac syndrome. Material for sequencing was CD4+ T cells from PBMCs. The CDR3 DNA reads TGTGCCAGCAGTTACTGGGGGACAGAGAACTATGGCTACACCTTC. Translation gives CASSYWGTENYGYTF.